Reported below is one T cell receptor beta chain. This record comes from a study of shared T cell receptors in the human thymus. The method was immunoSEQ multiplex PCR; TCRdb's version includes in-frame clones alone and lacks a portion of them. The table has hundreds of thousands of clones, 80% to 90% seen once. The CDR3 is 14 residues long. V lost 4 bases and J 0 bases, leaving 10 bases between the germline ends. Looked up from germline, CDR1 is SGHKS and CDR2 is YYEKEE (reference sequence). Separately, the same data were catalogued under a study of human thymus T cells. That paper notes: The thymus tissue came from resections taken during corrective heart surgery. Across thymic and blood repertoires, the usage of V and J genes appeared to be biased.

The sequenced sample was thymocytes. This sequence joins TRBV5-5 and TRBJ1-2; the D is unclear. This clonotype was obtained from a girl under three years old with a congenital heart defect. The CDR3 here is CASSPRETNYGYTF. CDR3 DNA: TGTGCCAGCAGCCCGAGAGAGACTAACTATGGCTACACCTTC.